This paragraph covers one TCR beta chain sequence. The antigen remains unidentified. The CDR3 is 17 residues long. Germline values: CDR1 SGHTA, CDR2 FQGNSA. This sample is drawn from a study of monozygotic twins with inflammatory bowel disease. Study results and caveats: The analysis did not separate different T cell subtypes.

TCRdb re-called the 5' RACE reads and catalogs CDR3 proteins one per entry, DNA excluded. Its table lists approximately 420,000 distinct CDR3 sequences. The J gene is TRBJ2-1, the V gene TRBV7-2; TCRdb's assignment of TRBD2 cannot be checked, as there is no DNA. This TCR was recovered from a human donor with ulcerative colitis or Crohn's disease, or a healthy co-twin of an affected twin (not recorded which). The sample comprised blood. This CDR3 reads CASSPSLRGATYNEQFF.